These 10 T cell receptor beta chains were all obtained from the same sample, sequenced in a study of tumor-infiltrating lymphocytes in primary liver carcinoma. Starting material of 450 to 500 ng total RNA yielded TCR beta cDNA via a constant-region primer. Employing slightly modified ARM-PCR, three nested multiplex PCR rounds were run, and these gave rise to the TCR beta libraries. With TRBV1-TRBV30 forward primers and a C-beta reverse primer, the first two PCR rounds were run for roughly 10 cycles each. One entry per CDR3 protein results from TCRdb running MiXCR on the multiplex PCR reads. Of 330,000 or so distinct CDR3 sequences listed, 65% were seen once; the top ten hold about 6.1%. Both blood RNA, taken from unsorted whole blood, and germline DNA were extracted. The sample was peripheral blood. Receptors originate from a man aged 35-49 years with primary liver carcinoma and hepatitis B virus infection.

This clonotype showed up just once. V gene TRBV11-2 combines with J gene TRBJ2-5; D may be TRBD2 (5 bases). CDR1 is SGHAT and CDR2 is FQNNGV in the germline V gene. V lost 1 base to trimming and J lost 2 bases, with 29 bases between them. This CDR3 comprises 21 residues. The CDR3 DNA follows: TGTGCCAGCAGCTTAGGTCGGAAACCTAAAGAGGCGGGCCAGGAGCAAGAGACCCAGTACTTC. Its translation is CASSLGRKPKEAGQEQETQYF.

The V call is TRBV11-2, the J call TRBJ2-7; D remains ambiguous. V shed 10 bases and J shed 13 bases, with 23 bases lying between them. Germline V gene sequence: CDR1 SGHAT, CDR2 FQNNGV. The CDR3 sequence is 12 residues long. The CDR3 DNA sequence: TGTGCCACCAAGGCGTCCTCTTACGAACTATACTTC. Translated, it gives CATKASSYELYF. The variable domain in full, with the rest retrieved from reference TRBV11-2 and TRBJ2-7, is EAGVAQSPRYKIIEKRQSVAFWCNPISGHATLYWYQQILGQGPKLLIQFQNNGVVDDSQLPKDRFSAERLKGVDSTLKIQPAKLEDSAVYLCATKASSYELYFGPGTRLTVT.

This clonotype appeared a single time. At one boundary the junction diverges from the germline segment, which might be a read error. This chain connects TRBV5-5 to TRBJ2-2, with a weak D call TRBD1 (5 bases). CDR3 length equals 14 residues. Germline assignment: CDR1 SGHKS and CDR2 YYEKEE (reference sequence). This chain's CDR3 is CGSSLDGQGVELFF. CDR3 DNA: TGTGGCAGCAGCTTGGACGGACAAGGAGTTGAGCTGTTTTTT.

On this clonotype itself: Sequence at one end of the junction differs from germline and may be a read error. V usage is TRBV12-3 or TRBV12-4 and J usage is TRBJ2-3; TRBD2 matches 10 bases. The CDR3 totals 13 residues. The CDR3 loop reads CASSRGLARTQCF. The CDR3 DNA reads as TGTGCCAGCAGCCGGGGACTAGCGAGGACGCAGTGTTTT.

Worth noting for this clonotype: A junction end diverges from the germline sequence, so it may reflect a read error. The CDR3 here is CASSLGAESYDEQFF. CDR3 DNA sequence: TGTGCCAGCAGCTTGGGGGCCGAATCCTACGATGAGCAGTTCTTC. The genes are TRBV5-6 and TRBJ2-1, with D uncertain. The germline V gene has CDR1 SGHDT and CDR2 YYEEEE. This CDR3 is 15 amino acids long.

A remark on this clonotype: This sequence may be a read error, since a much larger clone differs from it by one base. The J gene is TRBJ2-4, the V gene TRBV6-5, with D tentatively TRBD2 (6 bases). The germline V and J ends were trimmed by 7 bases and 0 bases, with 16 bases remaining between them. CDR1 MNHEY and CDR2 SVGAGI come from the germline V gene. The CDR3 loop spans 16 amino acids. CDR3 in DNA: TGTGCCAGCAACTACGGGGGAAATTTAGCCAAAAACATTCAGTACTTC. Translating gives CASNYGGNLAKNIQYF.

This clonotype occurred once. This may be a read error, as it is one base from a much larger clone. The V gene is TRBV12-3 or TRBV12-4, the J gene TRBJ2-1; a weak D match, TRBD2 (5 bases). V lost 0 bases to trimming and J lost 10 bases, with 13 bases between them. This CDR3 has 14 residues. DNA for the CDR3: TGTGCCAGCAGTTTAGCGAGGGTCAATATCGAGCAGTTCTTC. This codes for CASSLARVNIEQFF.

In regard to this clonotype: The CDR3 ends on some other residue instead of the conserved phenylalanine or tryptophan, so this is likely a read error. The chain has TRBV11-2 and TRBJ2-5; no firm D call. Germline CDR1 SGHAT, CDR2 FQNNGV. V shed 0 bases and J shed 2 bases, with 7 bases lying between them. This CDR3 contains 14 residues. CDR3 region: CASSLESVQETQYS. DNA of the CDR3: TGTGCCAGCAGCTTAGAGTCCGTACAAGAGACCCAGTACTCC.

This clonotype turned up a few times. CDR3 coding DNA: TGTGCCAGCAGCTCCCCCGGACAGGGAAACCCTGGGGCCAACGTCCTGACTTTC. Translation gives CASSSPGQGNPGANVLTF. The chain couples TRBV5-6 to TRBJ2-6; 8 nucleotides agree with TRBD1. Germline-derived CDR1 and CDR2 are SGHDT and YYEEEE. This CDR3 is built from 18 residues. J gave up 2 bases and V 3 bases, and 10 bases lay outside the gene matches.

With regard to this clonotype: Given a much more abundant clone one base away, this may be a read error. This chain joins TRBV4-1 and TRBJ1-5; 7 bases map to TRBD1. CDR1 is MGHRA, CDR2 YSYEKL, per germline. The CDR3 is made up of 17 amino acids. CDR3 coding DNA: TGCGCCAGCAGCCAAGCCCCCGGCGGGACAGTAAATCAGGCCCAGCATTTT. The encoded protein is CASSQAPGGTVNQAQHF.